This T cell receptor beta chain was retrieved from a study of a mutant IDH1 vaccine in newly diagnosed glioma. Looking at the study overall: The sex distribution of treated patients was 62.5% male and 37.5% female, with a mean age of roughly 40 years.

The V gene lost 2 bases and the J gene lost 0 bases, with 12 bases spanning the gap. Germline CDR1 and CDR2: SGHNT and YYREEE (reference sequence). The CDR3 is made up of 15 amino acids. This table comes from immunoSEQ multiplex PCR, and its TCRdb copy is limited to in-frame clones, with some not included. The profile shows tens of thousands of clones, 83% of them singletons. Time point in this sample: baseline, week 1 (first vaccination visit). Treatment denoted: pre-vaccination baseline after standard-of-care therapy. The material was PBMCs, obtained from a glioma patient treated with radiotherapy, temozolomide or both. This clonotype originated in a woman in her forties or fifties with glioma. The gene calls are TRBV5-4 and TRBJ2-7; D is ambiguous. The CDR3 reads CASSLGSPSSYEQYF. The CDR3, as DNA: TGTGCCAGCAGCTTAGGCAGCCCTAGCTCCTACGAGCAGTACTTC. Combining the CDR3 with reference TRBV5-4 and TRBJ2-7 gives the whole variable domain ETGVTQSPTHLIKTRGQQVTLRCSSQSGHNTVSWYQQALGQGPQFIFQYYREEENGRGNFPPRFSGLQFPNYSSELNVNALELDDSALYLCASSLGSPSSYEQYFGPGTRLTVT.